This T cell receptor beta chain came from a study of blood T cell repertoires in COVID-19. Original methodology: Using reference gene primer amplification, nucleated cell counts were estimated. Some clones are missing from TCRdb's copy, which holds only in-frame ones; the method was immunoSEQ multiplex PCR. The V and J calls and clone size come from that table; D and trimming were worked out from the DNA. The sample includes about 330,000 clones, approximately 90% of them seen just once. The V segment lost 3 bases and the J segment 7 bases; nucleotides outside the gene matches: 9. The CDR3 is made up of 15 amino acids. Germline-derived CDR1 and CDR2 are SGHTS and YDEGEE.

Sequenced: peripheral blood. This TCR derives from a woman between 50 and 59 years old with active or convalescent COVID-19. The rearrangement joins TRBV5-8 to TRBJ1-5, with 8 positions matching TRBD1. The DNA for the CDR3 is TGTGCCAGCAGCTGGGGGACAGGCGAGGTACAGCCCCAGCATTTT. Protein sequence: CASSWGTGEVQPQHF.